The source of this TCR beta chain is a study of CD8 T cells in Susac syndrome. Overall study results and limits: As acknowledged by the study, its TCR sequencing and HLA analysis included a relatively small number of individuals.

RNA totalling roughly 0.5 to 1 ug underwent reverse transcription with random hexamers. It was immunoSEQ multiplex PCR that amplified TCR beta CDR3 across 54 Vbeta and 13 Jbeta. TCRdb ran MiXCR on the immunoSEQ multiplex PCR reads and lists one entry per CDR3 protein. The sample yields a few hundred thousand distinct CDR3 sequences, approximately 95% seen once. This CDR3 spans 17 amino acids. Trimming cost V 3 bases and J 2 bases; bases outside gene matches: 10. It was treatment-naive patients with stable or active relapsing-remitting disease who made up the multiple sclerosis controls. FACS was used to enrich TEMRA cells, whereas the CD8+ and CD4+ T cells were obtained by negative isolation. Remarks on this clonotype: Its antigen is undetermined.

The V gene is TRBV12-3 or TRBV12-4, the J gene TRBJ2-7; 10 nucleotides align to TRBD2. This clonotype originated in a human donor with multiple sclerosis. The sample was CD4+ T cells from PBMCs. This CDR3 reads CASSLWGSGGAAYEQYV. As DNA, the CDR3 is TGTGCCAGCAGTTTGTGGGGGAGCGGGGGGGCCGCCTACGAGCAGTACGTC.